The T cell receptor beta chain under discussion was sequenced for a study of spatial heterogeneity in lung cancer. The wider study: In the raw reads, each unique TCR and UMI combination was present more than ten times on average. Regarding the study as a whole: Mutation tallies in tumors tracked expanded intratumoral alpha and beta TCR counts.

The germline V gene encodes CDR1 DFQATT and CDR2 SNEGSKA (reference sequence). The length of the CDR3 is 13 residues. V was pared by 1 base and J by 4 bases, with 5 bases between. Stated time point: sample taken at primary tumor resection. Tumor, nontumor lung or frozen PBMC supplied whole RNA that was sequenced unsorted. Concerning this clonotype: Its antigen remains unidentified.

On each TCR cDNA molecule, a unique molecular identifier was present. TCRdb reprocessed the 5' RACE reads with MiXCR, giving one entry per CDR3 protein. Here the sample spans 250 to 350 distinct CDR3 sequences, about a fifth being singletons. The clonotype comes from a male donor with early-stage non-small cell lung cancer. The chain carries TRBV20-1 and TRBJ2-6, with D unresolved. The starting material was lung tumor tissue, obtained at surgery. This CDR3 is CSARATGANVLTF. In DNA, the CDR3 is TGCAGTGCTAGAGCAACAGGGGCCAACGTCCTGACTTTC.